This TCR beta chain was observed in a study of identical twins. The CDR3 length is 16 residues. MiXCR, applied by TCRdb to the 5' RACE reads, yields one record per CDR3 protein. This sample carries about 1.7 million distinct CDR3 sequences, around a third of them seen once, and the ten largest clones take 0.27%. This chain connects TRBV21-1 to TRBJ2-7; the DNA was not compared with TRBD1, the D call given in the table. TRBV21-1 is termed a pseudogene. Sequencing was carried out using cord blood. The sequence was collected from a newborn girl in good health. The CDR3 nucleotides read TGTGCCAGCAGCAAATTGGGACAGGGGCCTAAGGGCGAGCAGTACTTC. It translates to CASSKLGQGPKGEQYF.